A single sample gave rise to the 7 T cell receptor beta chains below, sequenced in a study of neoadjuvant nivolumab and ipilimumab in lung cancer. Method: immunoSEQ multiplex PCR; TCRdb's copy keeps in-frame clones and lacks some. The profile shows 25,000 to 30,000 clones, approximately 84% of them singletons. The sequenced sample was peripheral blood, obtained before neoadjuvant nivolumab, alone or with ipilimumab. The receptors here all came from an adult with non-small cell lung cancer.

Of note for this clone: At one end, the junction sequence differs from germline, possibly due to a read error. In DNA form, the CDR3 reads TGTGCCAGCAGCCCTACCCATTTT. It translates to CASSPTHF. The chain combines TRBV7-9 with TRBJ1-3; D is unresolved. This CDR3 contains 8 residues. CDR1 and CDR2 (germline): SEHNR, FQNEAQ (reference sequence).

The genes are TRBV19 and TRBJ2-7; D may be TRBD2 (5 bases). V dropped 3 bases and J dropped 4 bases, with 16 bases sitting between them. This CDR3 spans 15 amino acids. The germline V gene has CDR1 LNHDA and CDR2 SQIVND (reference sequence). The CDR3 region is CASSIGGSGRYEQYF. CDR3 in DNA: TGTGCCAGTAGTATTGGAGGTTCGGGTAGGTACGAGCAGTACTTC.

The CDR3 sequence: CASSPRTGSLNQPQHF. In nucleotides, the CDR3 is TGTGCCAGCAGCCCCCGGACAGGGAGCCTCAATCAGCCCCAGCATTTT. This chain connects TRBV7-2 to TRBJ1-5; TRBD1 agrees at 8 bases. The germline V gene encodes CDR1 SGHTA and CDR2 FQGNSA. CDR3 length: 16 residues. Germline trimming cut 5 bases from V and 3 bases from J; bases unmatched to any gene: 9.

V is TRBV7-3 and J is TRBJ2-3, with 12 bases lining up with TRBD2. Germline CDR1 reads SGHTA; CDR2 reads FQGTGA. With 4 bases clipped from V and 2 bases from J, the junction kept 4 bases outside the gene matches. The CDR3 runs to 16 residues. CDR3 sequence: CASSSTSGGNTDTQYF. DNA of the CDR3: TGTGCCAGCAGCTCCACTAGCGGGGGGAACACAGATACGCAGTATTTT. The entire variable domain, with the rest obtained from reference TRBV7-3 and TRBJ2-3, is as follows: GAGVSQTPSNKVTEKGKYVELRCDPISGHTALYWYRQSLGQGPEFLIYFQGTGAADDSGLPNDRFFAVRPEGSVSTLKIQRTERGDSAVYLCASSSTSGGNTDTQYFGPGTRLTVL.

The chain carries TRBV29-1 and TRBJ1-2; D possibly corresponds to TRBD1 (5 bases). The CDR3 is 14 amino acids. Germline-derived CDR1 and CDR2 are SQVTM and ANQGSEA. V was clipped by 3 bases and J by 3 bases, with 14 bases between them. CDR3 loop: CSVDGGGLHYGYTF. CDR3 DNA: TGCAGCGTTGACGGGGGGGGATTACACTATGGCTACACCTTC.

The rearrangement uses TRBV6-4 and TRBJ2-3; D gene uncertain. CDR3 length equals 14 residues. Trimming stripped 8 bases from V and 1 base from J, with 13 bases between. Germline values: CDR1 MRHNA, CDR2 SNTAGT. CDR3 bases: TGTGCCAGCCCTCGGACGTTCGGCACAGATACGCAGTATTTT. Translated: CASPRTFGTDTQYF.

This chain connects TRBV28 to TRBJ2-7; D gene uncertain. V was trimmed by 7 bases and J by 1 base, leaving 8 bases between them. This CDR3 contains 12 residues. The germline V gene encodes CDR1 MDHEN and CDR2 SYDVKM. CDR3 sequence reads: CASNTFSYEQYF. The CDR3 DNA is TGTGCCAGCAACACATTTTCCTACGAGCAGTACTTC.